The TCR beta chain under discussion was sequenced for a study of blood T cells in healthy people across ages. Findings of the study overall: TCR beta diversity, measured per million T cells, fell in a roughly linear way with age. Changes seen in expanded clonotypes were possibly confounded by donor CMV status left unknown.

With a J-beta primer mix and a sample-barcoded 5' primer, a second PCR ran 7 to 11 cycles. Every cDNA was tagged by a template-switch adaptor with 12 random nucleotides. One entry per CDR3 protein results from TCRdb running MiXCR on the 5' RACE reads. Found here are fewer than 2,000,000 distinct CDR3 sequences, 35% to 50% of them singletons; the top ten hold more than 20%. Roughly 9.2 milliliters was the volume of peripheral blood drawn from each donor. Germline V lookup: CDR1 SNHLY, CDR2 FYNNEI. CDR3 length: 15 amino acids. The V gene lost 7 bases and the J gene lost 7 bases, with 17 bases spanning the gap. As concerns this clonotype: Its antigen is as yet unknown.

This receptor was obtained from a human donor in good health. Sequencing used blood. V usage is TRBV2 and J usage is TRBJ1-6; no reliable D call. This CDR3 is CASTQERGSNSPLHF. The CDR3 coding sequence is TGTGCCAGCACTCAAGAGAGAGGCTCCAATTCACCCCTCCACTTT. The full variable domain, rest sourced from reference TRBV2 and TRBJ1-6, is EPEVTQTPSHQVTQMGQEVILRCVPISNHLYFYWYRQILGQKVEFLVSFYNNEISEKSEIFDDQFSVERPDGSNFTLKIRSTKLEDSAMYFCASTQERGSNSPLHFGNGTRLTVT.